This T cell receptor beta chain was documented in a study of T cells in Graves' hyperthyroidism and ophthalmopathy. Disease duration under 2 months; hyperthyroidism patients were aged 18 to 65. Exclusion followed for patients with uncontrolled infection, other autoimmune disease, pregnancy or lactation. Amplified TCR beta CDR3 regions came from RNA transcripts. The study used the HTBI primer set for a first-round RT-PCR of the TCR CDR3. TCRdb called the multiplex PCR reads again in MiXCR, with one record for every CDR3 protein. Here the sample spans about 540,000 distinct CDR3 sequences, about 43% being singletons. V lost 6 bases and J lost 4; bases outside the gene matches: 11. Germline V CDR1 and CDR2: SGHTA, FQGTGA. The CDR3 sequence is 17 residues long.

Sequences were obtained from peripheral blood or thyroid tissue (not recorded which). This rearrangement joins TRBV7-3 to TRBJ2-6, with 8 bases aligning to TRBD2. This clonotype was obtained from a woman younger than 30 with Graves' hyperthyroidism. CDR3 region: CASSLAGYNTGANVLTF. CDR3 sequence (DNA): TGTGCCAGCAGTTTAGCGGGATACAACACCGGGGCCAACGTCCTGACTTTC.